The next 9 T cell receptor beta chains were all read from a single sample in a study of OX40 agonist ivuxolimab in advanced cancers. TCRdb's table, derived via immunoSEQ multiplex PCR, lists solely in-frame clones and lacks some. This sample yields about 100,000 clones, of which roughly four fifths are seen a single time; roughly 5% belongs to the top ten. This material consisted of CD4+ or CD8+ T cells sorted from blood, taken in a trial of the OX40 agonist ivuxolimab. Every receptor here comes from an adult with an advanced solid tumor such as melanoma, head and neck, liver or kidney cancer.

This clone was found once. This chain joins TRBV19 and TRBJ2-2, with D perhaps matching TRBD2 (5 bases). This CDR3 has 15 residues. Germline assignment: CDR1 LNHDA and CDR2 SQIVND (reference sequence). With 7 bases removed from V and 6 bases from J, the gap between germline ends came to 18 bases. The CDR3 spells CASTGTGSYPGELFF. The CDR3 DNA is TGTGCCAGTACCGGAACGGGGTCTTACCCCGGGGAGCTGTTTTTT.

The V and J genes are TRBV9 and TRBJ1-1; TRBD1 is a possible D gene (5 bases). V was shortened by 4 bases and J by 10 bases, with 17 bases between the two germline ends. The CDR3 loop spans 13 amino acids. Germline V gives CDR1 SGDLS, CDR2 YYNGEE. CDR3 amino acids: CASSIGTENGAFF. The CDR3 nucleotides read TGTGCCAGCAGCATCGGGACGGAGAATGGAGCTTTCTTT.

In this sample, this clone turned up once. The gene calls are TRBV7-9 and TRBJ2-7, with TRBD1 matching 9 bases. Germline V gene data show CDR1 as SEHNR and CDR2 as FQNEAQ (reference sequence). The trim removed 6 bases at V and 6 bases at J, leaving 9 bases unmatched. This CDR3 region has 14 residues. This chain's CDR3 is CASSPGTGFPEQYF. CDR3 in DNA: TGTGCCAGCAGTCCCGGGACAGGGTTTCCCGAGCAGTACTTC.

In this sample, this clone turned up a few times. V gene TRBV19 combines with J gene TRBJ2-7; TRBD2 matches 9 bases. V was clipped by 3 bases and J by 3 bases; unmatched bases: 3. The CDR3 consists of 14 residues. CDR1 LNHDA and CDR2 SQIVND come from the germline V gene (reference sequence). The CDR3 sequence is CASSMISGGYEQYF. The CDR3 DNA sequence: TGTGCCAGTAGTATGATTAGCGGGGGCTACGAGCAGTACTTC.

The rearrangement joins TRBV5-1 to TRBJ1-4; no firm D call. The germline V and J ends were trimmed by 0 bases and 7 bases, with 13 bases remaining between them. CDR3 size: 15 residues. Germline V gives CDR1 SGHRS, CDR2 YFSETQ. CDR3 in DNA: TGCGCCAGCAGCTTGGCAGGCGATGGAAGTGAAAAACTGTTTTTT. This sequence encodes CASSLAGDGSEKLFF.

The CDR3 is CASSLVPGALGYGYTF. The CDR3 nucleotides are TGTGCCAGCAGCTTGGTGCCGGGGGCGCTTGGCTATGGCTACACCTTC. The V gene is TRBV5-4, the J gene TRBJ1-2; D is possibly TRBD1 (6 bases). CDR3 length equals 16 residues. The V end was cut by 0 bases, the J end by 4 bases, with 16 bases between. Germline V gene sequence: CDR1 SGHNT, CDR2 YYREEE (reference sequence).

The sample holds a few counts of this clone. The sample contains more than one DNA sequence encoding this CDR3. The gene calls are TRBV19 and TRBJ1-1; D is undetermined. The V and J ends lost 4 bases and 1 base respectively, with 7 bases between them. CDR3 size: 13 residues. Looked up from germline, CDR1 is LNHDA and CDR2 is SQIVND (reference sequence). CDR3 residues: CASSTVGNTEAFF. The CDR3 DNA reads TGTGCCAGTAGTACGGTGGGGAACACTGAAGCTTTCTTT.

V is TRBV11-1 and J is TRBJ2-7, with D unresolved. V lost 1 base and J lost 3, with 7 bases in between. CDR1 is SGHAT, CDR2 FQDESV, per germline (reference sequence). The CDR3 is 13 residues long. The CDR3 reads CASSLVVGYEQYF. The CDR3 DNA reads as TGTGCCAGCAGCTTAGTGGTCGGCTACGAGCAGTACTTC.

The chain recombines TRBV6-1 with TRBJ2-7; 7 bases map to TRBD1. Germline V gene lookup returns CDR1 MNHNS and CDR2 SASEGT. Losses at the gene ends were 4 bases for V and 4 bases for J; bases not matched to a gene: 16. The length of the CDR3 is 17 residues. CDR3 nucleotides: TGTGCCAGCAGTGGAGGGGTGACAGGGCGCGGTGCATACGAGCAGTACTTC. Protein sequence: CASSGGVTGRGAYEQYF.